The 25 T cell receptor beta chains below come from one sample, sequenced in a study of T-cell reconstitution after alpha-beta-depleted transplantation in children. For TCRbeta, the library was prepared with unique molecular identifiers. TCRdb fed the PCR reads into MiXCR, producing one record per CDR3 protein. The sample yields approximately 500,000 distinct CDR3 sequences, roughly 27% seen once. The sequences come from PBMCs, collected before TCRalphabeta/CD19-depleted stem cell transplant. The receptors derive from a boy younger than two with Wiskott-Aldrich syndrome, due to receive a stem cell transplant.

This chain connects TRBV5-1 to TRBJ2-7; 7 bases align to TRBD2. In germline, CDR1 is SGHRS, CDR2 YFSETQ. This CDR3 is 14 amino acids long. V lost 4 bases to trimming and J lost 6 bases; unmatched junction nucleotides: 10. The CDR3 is CASSRSGSGGEQYF. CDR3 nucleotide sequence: TGCGCCAGCAGCCGTAGCGGGTCCGGAGGCGAGCAGTACTTC.

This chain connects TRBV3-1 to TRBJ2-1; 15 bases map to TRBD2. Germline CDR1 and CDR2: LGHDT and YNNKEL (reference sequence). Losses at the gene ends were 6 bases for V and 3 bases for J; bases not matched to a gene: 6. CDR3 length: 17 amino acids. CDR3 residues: CASRPGLAGGSYNEQFF. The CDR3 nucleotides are TGTGCCAGCAGGCCGGGACTAGCGGGAGGAAGCTACAATGAGCAGTTCTTC.

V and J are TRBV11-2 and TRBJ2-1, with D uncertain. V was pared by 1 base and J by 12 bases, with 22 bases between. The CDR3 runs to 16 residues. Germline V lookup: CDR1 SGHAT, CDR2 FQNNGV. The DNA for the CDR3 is TGTGCCAGCAGCTTAGGGTCGGGCGGCGATACAATGGGGCAGTTCTTC. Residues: CASSLGSGGDTMGQFF.

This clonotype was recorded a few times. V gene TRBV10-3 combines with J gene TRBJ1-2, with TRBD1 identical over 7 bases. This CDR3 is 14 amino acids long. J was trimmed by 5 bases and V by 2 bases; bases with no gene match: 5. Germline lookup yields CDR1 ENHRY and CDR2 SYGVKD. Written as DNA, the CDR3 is TGTGCCATCAGTGAGGACAGGGCTGGATATGGCTACACCTTC. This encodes CAISEDRAGYGYTF.

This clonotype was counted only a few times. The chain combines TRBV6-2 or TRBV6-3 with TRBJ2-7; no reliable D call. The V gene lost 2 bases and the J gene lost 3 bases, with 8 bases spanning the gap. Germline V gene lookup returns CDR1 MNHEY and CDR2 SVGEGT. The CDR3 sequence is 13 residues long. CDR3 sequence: CASSYDTRYEQYF. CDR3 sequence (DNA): TGTGCCAGCAGTTACGATACCCGCTACGAGCAGTACTTC.

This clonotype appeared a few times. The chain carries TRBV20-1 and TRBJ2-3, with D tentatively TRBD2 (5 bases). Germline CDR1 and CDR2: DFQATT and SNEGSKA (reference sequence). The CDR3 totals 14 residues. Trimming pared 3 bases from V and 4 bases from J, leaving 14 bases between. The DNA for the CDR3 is TGCAGTGCTAGGGACTTCAGAGCTCCAGATACGCAGTATTTT. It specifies CSARDFRAPDTQYF.

CDR3 sequence (DNA): TGTGCCAGCAGCGAAAAAGGGGGGACTAGCACAGATACGCAGTATTTT. Translation gives CASSEKGGTSTDTQYF. The rearrangement links TRBV14 to TRBJ2-3, with D perhaps matching TRBD1 or TRBD2 (6 bases each). CDR1 and CDR2 (germline): SGHDN, FVKESK. The CDR3 runs 16 residues. V lost 5 bases, J lost 0 bases, and 15 bases lay in between. The entire variable domain, with the rest obtained from reference TRBV14 and TRBJ2-3, is as follows: EAGVTQFPSHSVIEKGQTVTLRCDPISGHDNLYWYRRVMGKEIKFLLHFVKESKQDESGMPNNRFLAERTGGTYSTLKVQPAELEDSGVYFCASSEKGGTSTDTQYFGPGTRLTVL.

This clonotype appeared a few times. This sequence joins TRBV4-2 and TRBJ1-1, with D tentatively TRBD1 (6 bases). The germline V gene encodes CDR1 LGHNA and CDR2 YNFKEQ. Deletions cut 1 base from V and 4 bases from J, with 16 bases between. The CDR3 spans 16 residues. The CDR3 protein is CASSQGAWGAGTEAFF. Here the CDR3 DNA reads TGTGCCAGCAGCCAAGGAGCTTGGGGGGCAGGCACTGAAGCTTTCTTT.

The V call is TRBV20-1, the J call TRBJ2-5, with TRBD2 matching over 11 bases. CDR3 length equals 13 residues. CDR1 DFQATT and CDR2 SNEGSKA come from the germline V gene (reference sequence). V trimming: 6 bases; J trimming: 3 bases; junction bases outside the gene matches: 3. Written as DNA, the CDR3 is TGCAGTGCGCCACTAGCGGGAGAAGAGACCCAGTACTTC. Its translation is CSAPLAGEETQYF.

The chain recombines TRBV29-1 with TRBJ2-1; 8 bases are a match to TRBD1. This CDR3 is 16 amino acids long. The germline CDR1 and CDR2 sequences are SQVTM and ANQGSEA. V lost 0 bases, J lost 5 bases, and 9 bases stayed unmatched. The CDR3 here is CSVEERDRGPNNEQFF. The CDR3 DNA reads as TGCAGCGTTGAAGAACGAGACAGGGGACCAAACAATGAGCAGTTCTTC.

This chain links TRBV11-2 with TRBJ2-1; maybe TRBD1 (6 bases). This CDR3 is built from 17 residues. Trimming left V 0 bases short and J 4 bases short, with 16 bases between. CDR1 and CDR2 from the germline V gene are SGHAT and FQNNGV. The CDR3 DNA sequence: TGTGCCAGCAGCTTAGATGTGATCGTAGGACAGTACAATGAGCAGTTCTTC. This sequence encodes CASSLDVIVGQYNEQFF.

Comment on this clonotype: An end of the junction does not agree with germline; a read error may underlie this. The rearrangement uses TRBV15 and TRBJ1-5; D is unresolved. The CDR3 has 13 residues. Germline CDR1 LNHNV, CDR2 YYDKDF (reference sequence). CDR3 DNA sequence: TGTGCCACCATCAGATATAGCAATCAGCCCCAGCATTTT. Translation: CATIRYSNQPQHF.

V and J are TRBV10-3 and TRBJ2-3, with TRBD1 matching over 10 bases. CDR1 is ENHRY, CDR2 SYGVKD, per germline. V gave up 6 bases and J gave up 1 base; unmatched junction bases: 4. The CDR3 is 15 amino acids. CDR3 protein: CAISGQGGGTDTQYF. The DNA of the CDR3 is TGTGCCATCAGCGGACAGGGGGGAGGCACAGATACGCAGTATTTT.

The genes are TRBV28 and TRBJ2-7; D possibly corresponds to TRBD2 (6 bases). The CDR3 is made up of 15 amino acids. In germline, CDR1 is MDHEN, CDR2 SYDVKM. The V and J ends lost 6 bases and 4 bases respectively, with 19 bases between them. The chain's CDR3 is CASSPHPTRIYEQYF. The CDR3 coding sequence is TGTGCCAGCAGCCCCCACCCGACTAGAATATACGAGCAGTACTTC. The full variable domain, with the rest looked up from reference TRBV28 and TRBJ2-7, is DVKVTQSSRYLVKRTGEKVFLECVQDMDHENMFWYRQDPGLGLRLIYFSYDVKMKEKGDIPEGYSVSREKKERFSLILESASTNQTSMYLCASSPHPTRIYEQYFGPGTRLTVT.

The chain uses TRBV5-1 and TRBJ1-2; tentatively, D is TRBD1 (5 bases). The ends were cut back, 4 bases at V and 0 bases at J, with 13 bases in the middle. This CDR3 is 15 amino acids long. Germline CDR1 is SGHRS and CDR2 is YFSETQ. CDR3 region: CASSPGRLANYGYTF. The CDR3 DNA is TGCGCCAGCAGCCCGGGACGGCTAGCTAACTATGGCTACACCTTC. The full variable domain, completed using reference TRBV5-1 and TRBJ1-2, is KAGVTQTPRYLIKTRGQQVTLSCSPISGHRSVSWYQQTPGQGLQFLFEYFSETQRNKGNFPGRFSGRQFSNSRSEMNVSTLELGDSALYLCASSPGRLANYGYTFGSGTRLTVV.

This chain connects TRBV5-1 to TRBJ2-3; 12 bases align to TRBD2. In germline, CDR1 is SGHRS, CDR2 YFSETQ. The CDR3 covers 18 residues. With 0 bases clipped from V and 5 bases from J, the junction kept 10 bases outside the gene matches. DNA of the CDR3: TGCGCCAGCAGCTTGGCCCTCCTAACTAGCGGGAGGATAGATACGCAGTATTTT. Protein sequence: CASSLALLTSGRIDTQYF.

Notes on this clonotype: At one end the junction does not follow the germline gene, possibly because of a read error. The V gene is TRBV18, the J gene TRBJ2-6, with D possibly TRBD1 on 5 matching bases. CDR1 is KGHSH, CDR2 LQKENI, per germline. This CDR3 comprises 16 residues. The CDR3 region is CASSPQAAPGANVLTF. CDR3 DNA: TGTGCCAGCTCCCCACAGGCCGCCCCTGGGGCCAACGTCCTGACTTTC.

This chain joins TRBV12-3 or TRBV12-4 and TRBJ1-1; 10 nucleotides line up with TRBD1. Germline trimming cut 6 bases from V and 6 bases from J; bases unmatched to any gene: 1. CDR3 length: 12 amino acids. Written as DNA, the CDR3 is TGTGCCAGCAGGGGGACAGGGGCTGAAGCTTTCTTT. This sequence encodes CASRGTGAEAFF.

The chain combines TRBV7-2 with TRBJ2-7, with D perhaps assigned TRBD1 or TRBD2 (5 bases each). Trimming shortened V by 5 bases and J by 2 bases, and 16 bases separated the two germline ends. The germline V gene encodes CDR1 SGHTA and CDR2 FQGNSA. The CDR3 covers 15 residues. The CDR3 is CASSQGRGRTYEQYF. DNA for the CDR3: TGTGCCAGCAGCCAAGGCCGGGGCCGAACCTACGAGCAGTACTTC.

The CDR3 protein is CASSYRRSGKTSGSYEQYF. The DNA for the CDR3 is TGTGCCAGCAGTTACCGGCGATCCGGAAAGACTAGCGGTTCCTACGAGCAGTACTTC. The genes are TRBV6-5 and TRBJ2-7, with 9 bases aligning to TRBD2. Germline trimming cut 2 bases from V and 1 base from J; bases unmatched to any gene: 15. CDR1 and CDR2 (germline): MNHEY, SVGAGI. The CDR3 covers 19 residues.

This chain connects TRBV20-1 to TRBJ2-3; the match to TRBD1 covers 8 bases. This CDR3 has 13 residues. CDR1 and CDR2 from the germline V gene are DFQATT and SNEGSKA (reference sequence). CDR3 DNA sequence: TGCACAGTCCCTTATCACAGGGGGAATACGCAGTATTTT. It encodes CTVPYHRGNTQYF.

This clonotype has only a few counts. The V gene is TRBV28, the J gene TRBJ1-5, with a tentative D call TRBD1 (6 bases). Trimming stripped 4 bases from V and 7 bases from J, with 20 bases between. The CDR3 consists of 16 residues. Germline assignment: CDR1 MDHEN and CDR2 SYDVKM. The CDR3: CASSSPGHELGQPQHF. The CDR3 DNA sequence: TGTGCCAGCAGTTCGCCGGGACACGAACTGGGGCAGCCCCAGCATTTT. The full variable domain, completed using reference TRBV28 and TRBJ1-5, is DVKVTQSSRYLVKRTGEKVFLECVQDMDHENMFWYRQDPGLGLRLIYFSYDVKMKEKGDIPEGYSVSREKKERFSLILESASTNQTSMYLCASSSPGHELGQPQHFGDGTRLSIL.

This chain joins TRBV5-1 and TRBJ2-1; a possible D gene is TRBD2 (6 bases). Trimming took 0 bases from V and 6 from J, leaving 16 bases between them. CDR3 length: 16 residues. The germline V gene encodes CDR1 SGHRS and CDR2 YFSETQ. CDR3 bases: TGCGCCAGCAGCTTGGGCTTGGCGGGATCGGGCAATGAGCAGTTCTTC. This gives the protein CASSLGLAGSGNEQFF.

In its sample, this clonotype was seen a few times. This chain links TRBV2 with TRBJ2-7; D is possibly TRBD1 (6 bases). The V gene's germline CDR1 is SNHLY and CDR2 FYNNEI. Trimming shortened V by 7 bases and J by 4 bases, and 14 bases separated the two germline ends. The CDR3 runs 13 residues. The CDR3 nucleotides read TGTGCCAGCACCGGGACACATTCATACGAGCAGTACTTC. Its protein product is CASTGTHSYEQYF. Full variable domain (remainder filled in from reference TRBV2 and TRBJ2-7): EPEVTQTPSHQVTQMGQEVILRCVPISNHLYFYWYRQILGQKVEFLVSFYNNEISEKSEIFDDQFSVERPDGSNFTLKIRSTKLEDSAMYFCASTGTHSYEQYFGPGTRLTVT.

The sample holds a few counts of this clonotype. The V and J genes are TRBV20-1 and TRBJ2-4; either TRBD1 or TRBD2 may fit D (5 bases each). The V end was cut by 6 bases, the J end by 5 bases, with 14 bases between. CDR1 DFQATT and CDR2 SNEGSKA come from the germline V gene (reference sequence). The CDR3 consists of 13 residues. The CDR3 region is CSALRGAENIQYF. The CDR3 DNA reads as TGCAGTGCCCTTAGAGGGGCGGAAAACATTCAGTACTTC.